Below are 5 T cell receptor beta chains sequenced from a single sample in a study of metastatic and nonmetastatic thyroid tumors. TCRdb used MiXCR to call clones anew from the PCR reads. The sample comprises almost 85,000 clones, under 15% of which are singletons, and approximately 8.8% rests with the top ten. The entire patient cohort was treatment-naive prior to thyroid surgery. Sequencing was done on a sample of tumor tissue. The receptors were sampled from a female donor with papillary thyroid cancer or a benign thyroid nodule (not recorded which). Some clones in this sample may be carry-over from other donors' samples.

Remarks on this clone: A much larger clone is a single base away; this may be a read error. The chain links TRBV9 to TRBJ2-2, with D possibly being TRBD2 (6 bases). CDR3 length: 16 amino acids. Germline assignment: CDR1 SGDLS and CDR2 YYNGEE. In DNA form, the CDR3 reads TGTGCCAGCATCGTAGTCGGGAGAGGAGGCACCGGGGAGCTGTTTTTT. Translated: CASIVVGRGGTGELFF.

This clone occurred a few times. Relative to the germline gene, one junction end is altered; a read error may explain this. The rearrangement links TRBV6-1 to TRBJ2-5; tentative D call: TRBD2 (6 bases). CDR1 is MNHNS and CDR2 is SASEGT in the germline V gene. The CDR3 sequence is 16 residues long. In DNA, the CDR3 is TGTGCCAGCAGTGAATACCGACTAGTGGTCCGGGAGACCAAGTACTTC. It encodes CASSEYRLVVRETKYF.

On this clone: This may stem from a read error, because a much larger clone lies one nucleotide away. The genes are TRBV30 and TRBJ1-2, with D tentatively TRBD1 (6 bases). Germline values: CDR1 GTSNPN, CDR2 SVGIG (reference sequence). This CDR3 is built from 12 residues. In nucleotides, the CDR3 is TGTGCCTGGATGATGGACAGCTATGGCTACATCTTC. Translated, it gives CAWMMDSYGYIF.

There are many counts of this clone. This chain links TRBV24-1 with TRBJ1-5; D may be TRBD1 (5 bases). Trimming removed 9 bases at V and 0 bases at J, with 11 bases between. CDR3 length: 14 residues. The germline V gene has CDR1 KGHDR and CDR2 SFDVKD. CDR3 nucleotide sequence: TGTGCCACCGCGGAGGGGCATAGCAATCAGCCCCAGCATTTT. The encoded protein is CATAEGHSNQPQHF.

With regard to this clone: A much larger clone is a single base away; this may be a read error. Other DNA sequences in the same sample also yield this CDR3. The chain employs TRBV7-2 and TRBJ2-7; tentative D call: TRBD2 (6 bases). The germline gives CDR1 SGHTA, CDR2 FQGNSA. This CDR3 region has 15 residues. CDR3 protein: CASSTTGTLTYKQYF. The DNA of the CDR3 is TGTGCCAGCAGCACGACCGGGACTCTTACCTACAAGCAGTACTTC.